This T cell receptor (beta chain) was sequenced for a study of T cells in Graves' hyperthyroidism and ophthalmopathy. The wider study: Any treatment followed the collection of peripheral blood at initial diagnosis.

RNA transcripts provided the source from which TCR beta CDR3 regions were amplified. TCR CDR3 regions were first amplified by RT-PCR with HTBI primers. TCRdb used MiXCR to reprocess the multiplex PCR reads, holding one entry per CDR3 protein. The table shows 490,000 or so distinct CDR3 sequences, with approximately 22% occurring only once. Trimming left V 11 bases short and J 5 bases short, with 19 bases between. The germline gives CDR1 SGHVS, CDR2 FQNEAQ. The CDR3 runs to 14 residues. The chain has TRBV7-8 and TRBJ1-5, with no clear D. The sequencing input was blood. This TCR came from a woman between 70 and 85 years old with Graves' ophthalmopathy. For the CDR3, the DNA is TGTGCCTGGAGTATGTCCACCACGGATCAGCCCCAGCATTTT. Translated: CAWSMSTTDQPQHF.